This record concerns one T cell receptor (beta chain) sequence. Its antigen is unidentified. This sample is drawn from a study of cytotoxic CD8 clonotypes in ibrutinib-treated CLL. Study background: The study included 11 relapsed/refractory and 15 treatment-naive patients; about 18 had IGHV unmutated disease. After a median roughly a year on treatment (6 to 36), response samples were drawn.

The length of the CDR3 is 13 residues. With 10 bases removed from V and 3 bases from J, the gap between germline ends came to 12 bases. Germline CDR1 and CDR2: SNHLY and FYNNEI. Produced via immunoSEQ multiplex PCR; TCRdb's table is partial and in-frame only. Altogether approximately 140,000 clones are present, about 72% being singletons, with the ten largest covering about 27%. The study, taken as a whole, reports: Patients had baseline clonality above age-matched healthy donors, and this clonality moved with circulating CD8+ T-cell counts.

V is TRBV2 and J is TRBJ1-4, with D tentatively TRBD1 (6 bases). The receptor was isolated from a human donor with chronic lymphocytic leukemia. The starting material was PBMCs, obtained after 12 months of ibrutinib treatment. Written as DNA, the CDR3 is TGTGCCAACAGGGTAGGGGCTAATGAAAAACTGTTTTTT. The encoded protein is CANRVGANEKLFF.